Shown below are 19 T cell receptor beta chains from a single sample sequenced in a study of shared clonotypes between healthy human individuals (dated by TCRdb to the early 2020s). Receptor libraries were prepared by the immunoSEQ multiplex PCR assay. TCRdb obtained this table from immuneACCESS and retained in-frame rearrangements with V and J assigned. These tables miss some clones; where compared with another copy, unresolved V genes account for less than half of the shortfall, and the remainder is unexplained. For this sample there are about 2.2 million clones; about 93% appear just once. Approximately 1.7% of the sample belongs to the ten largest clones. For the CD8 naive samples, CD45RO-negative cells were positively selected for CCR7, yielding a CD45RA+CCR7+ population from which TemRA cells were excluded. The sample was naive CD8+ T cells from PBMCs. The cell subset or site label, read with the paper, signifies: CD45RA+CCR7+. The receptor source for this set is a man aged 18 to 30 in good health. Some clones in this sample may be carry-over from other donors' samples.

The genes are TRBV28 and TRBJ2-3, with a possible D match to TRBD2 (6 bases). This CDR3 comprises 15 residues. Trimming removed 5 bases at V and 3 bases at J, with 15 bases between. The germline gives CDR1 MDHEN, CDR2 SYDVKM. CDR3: CASSPWEVATDTQYF. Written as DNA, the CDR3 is TGTGCCAGCAGTCCGTGGGAGGTAGCAACAGATACGCAGTATTTT.

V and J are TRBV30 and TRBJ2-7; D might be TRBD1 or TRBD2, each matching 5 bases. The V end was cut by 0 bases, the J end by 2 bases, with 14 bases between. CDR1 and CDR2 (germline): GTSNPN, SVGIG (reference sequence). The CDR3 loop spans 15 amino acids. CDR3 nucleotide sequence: TGTGCCTGGAGTGTAAGGGACGGCGTCCCCTACGAGCAGTACTTC. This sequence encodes CAWSVRDGVPYEQYF. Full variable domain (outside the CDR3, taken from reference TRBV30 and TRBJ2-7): SQTIHQWPATLVQPVGSPLSLECTVEGTSNPNLYWYRQAAGRGLQLLFYSVGIGQISSEVPQNLSASRPQDRQFILSSKKLLLSDSGFYLCAWSVRDGVPYEQYFGPGTRLTVT.

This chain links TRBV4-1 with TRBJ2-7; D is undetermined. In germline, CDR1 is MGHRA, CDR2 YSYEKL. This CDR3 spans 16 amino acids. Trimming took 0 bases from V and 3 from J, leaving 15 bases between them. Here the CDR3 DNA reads TGCGCCAGCAGCCAAGATTCGGCGGCAGGAAGCTACGAGCAGTACTTC. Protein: CASSQDSAAGSYEQYF.

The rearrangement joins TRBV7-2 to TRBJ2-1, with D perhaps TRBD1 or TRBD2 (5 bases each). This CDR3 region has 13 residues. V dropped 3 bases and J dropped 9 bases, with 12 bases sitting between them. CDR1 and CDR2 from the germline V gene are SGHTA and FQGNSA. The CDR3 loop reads CASSFSSGTEQFF. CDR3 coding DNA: TGTGCCAGCAGCTTCTCCTCAGGGACTGAGCAGTTCTTC.

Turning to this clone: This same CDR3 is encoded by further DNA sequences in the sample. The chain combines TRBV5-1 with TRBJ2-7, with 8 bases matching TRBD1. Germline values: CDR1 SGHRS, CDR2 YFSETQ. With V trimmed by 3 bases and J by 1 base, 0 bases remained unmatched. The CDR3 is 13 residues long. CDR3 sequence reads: CASSWTGSYEQYF. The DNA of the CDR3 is TGCGCCAGCAGCTGGACAGGGTCCTACGAGCAGTACTTC.

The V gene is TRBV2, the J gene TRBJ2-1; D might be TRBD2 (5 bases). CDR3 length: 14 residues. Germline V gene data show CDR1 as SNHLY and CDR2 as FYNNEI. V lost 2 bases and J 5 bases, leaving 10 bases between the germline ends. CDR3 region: CASSERRQDNEQFF. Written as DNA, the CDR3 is TGTGCCAGCAGTGAACGGAGGCAGGACAATGAGCAGTTCTTC.

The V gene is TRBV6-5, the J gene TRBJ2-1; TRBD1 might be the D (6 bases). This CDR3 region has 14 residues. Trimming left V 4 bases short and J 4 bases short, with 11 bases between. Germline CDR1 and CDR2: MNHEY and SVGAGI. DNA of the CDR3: TGTGCCAGCAGTTTCGGGACAACGTACAATGAGCAGTTCTTC. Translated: CASSFGTTYNEQFF.

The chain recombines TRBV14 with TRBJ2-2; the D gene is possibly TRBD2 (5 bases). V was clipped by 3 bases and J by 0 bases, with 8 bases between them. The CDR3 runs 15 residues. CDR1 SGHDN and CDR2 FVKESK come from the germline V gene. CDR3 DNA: TGTGCCAGCAGCCACTGGGGAGCGAACACCGGGGAGCTGTTTTTT. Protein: CASSHWGANTGELFF.

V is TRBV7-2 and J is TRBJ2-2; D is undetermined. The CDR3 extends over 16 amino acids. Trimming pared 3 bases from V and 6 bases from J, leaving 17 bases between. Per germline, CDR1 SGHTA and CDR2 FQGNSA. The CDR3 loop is CASSLVEVFFSGELFF. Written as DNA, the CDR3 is TGTGCCAGCAGCTTGGTTGAGGTCTTCTTCTCCGGGGAGCTGTTTTTT.

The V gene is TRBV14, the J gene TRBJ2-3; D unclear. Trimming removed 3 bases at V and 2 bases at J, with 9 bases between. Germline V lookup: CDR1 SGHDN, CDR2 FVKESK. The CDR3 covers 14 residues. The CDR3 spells CASSHLKNTDTQYF. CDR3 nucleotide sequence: TGTGCCAGCAGCCACCTCAAAAACACAGATACGCAGTATTTT.

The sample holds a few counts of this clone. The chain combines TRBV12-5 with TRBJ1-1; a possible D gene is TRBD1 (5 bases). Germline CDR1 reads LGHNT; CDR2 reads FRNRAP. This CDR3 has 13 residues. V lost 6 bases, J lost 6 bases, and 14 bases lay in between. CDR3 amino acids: CASGAGFYAEAFF. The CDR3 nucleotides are TGTGCTAGTGGAGCAGGGTTCTACGCTGAAGCTTTCTTT.

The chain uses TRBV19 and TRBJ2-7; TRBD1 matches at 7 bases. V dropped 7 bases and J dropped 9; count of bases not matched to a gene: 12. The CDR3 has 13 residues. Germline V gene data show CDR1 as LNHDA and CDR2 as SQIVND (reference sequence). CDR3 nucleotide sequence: TGTGCCAGTACCACCTCCTTGGGACAGCGGCAGTACTTC. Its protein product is CASTTSLGQRQYF.

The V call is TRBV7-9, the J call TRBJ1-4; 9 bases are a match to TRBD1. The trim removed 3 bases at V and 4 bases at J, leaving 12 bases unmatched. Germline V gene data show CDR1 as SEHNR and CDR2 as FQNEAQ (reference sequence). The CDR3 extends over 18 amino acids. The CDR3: CASSFPSGTGRINEKLFF. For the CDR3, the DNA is TGTGCCAGCAGCTTCCCCTCCGGGACAGGGAGAATTAATGAAAAACTGTTTTTT.

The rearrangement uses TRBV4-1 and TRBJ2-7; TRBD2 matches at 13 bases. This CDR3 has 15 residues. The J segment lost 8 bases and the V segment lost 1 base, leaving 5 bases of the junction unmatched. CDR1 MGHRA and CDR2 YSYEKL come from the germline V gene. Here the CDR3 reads CASSQATSGRAKQYF. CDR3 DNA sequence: TGCGCCAGCAGCCAAGCCACTAGCGGGAGGGCCAAGCAGTACTTC.

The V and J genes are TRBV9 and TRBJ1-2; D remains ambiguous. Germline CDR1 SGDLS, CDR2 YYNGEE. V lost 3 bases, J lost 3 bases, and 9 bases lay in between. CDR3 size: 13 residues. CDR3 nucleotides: TGTGCCAGCAGCGATGACGGATACTATGGCTACACCTTC. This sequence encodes CASSDDGYYGYTF.

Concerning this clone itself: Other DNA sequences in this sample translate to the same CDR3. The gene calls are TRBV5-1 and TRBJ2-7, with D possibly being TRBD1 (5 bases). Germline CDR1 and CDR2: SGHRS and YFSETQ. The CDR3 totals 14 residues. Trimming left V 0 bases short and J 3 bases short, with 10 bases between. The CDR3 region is CASSLEPGIYEQYF. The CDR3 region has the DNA TGCGCCAGCAGCTTGGAACCAGGGATCTACGAGCAGTACTTC.

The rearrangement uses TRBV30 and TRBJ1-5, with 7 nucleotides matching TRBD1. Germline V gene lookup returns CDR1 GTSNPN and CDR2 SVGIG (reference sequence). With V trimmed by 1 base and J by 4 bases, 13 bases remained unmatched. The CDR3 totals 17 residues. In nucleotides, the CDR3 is TGTGCCTGGAGTGCAGGGACAGTCCCGCCGCATAATCAGCCCCAGCATTTT. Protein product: CAWSAGTVPPHNQPQHF.

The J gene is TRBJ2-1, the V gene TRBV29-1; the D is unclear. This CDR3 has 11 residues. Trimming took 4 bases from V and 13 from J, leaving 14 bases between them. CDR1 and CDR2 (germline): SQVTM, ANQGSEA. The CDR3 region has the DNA TGCAGCGTTGGGCTCCAGGAGCGACAGTTCTTC. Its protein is CSVGLQERQFF.

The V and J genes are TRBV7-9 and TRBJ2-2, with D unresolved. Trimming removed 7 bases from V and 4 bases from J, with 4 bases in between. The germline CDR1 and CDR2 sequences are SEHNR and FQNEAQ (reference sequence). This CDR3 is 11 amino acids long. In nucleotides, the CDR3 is TGTGCCAGCACAATCACCGGGGAGCTGTTTTTT. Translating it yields CASTITGELFF.